This T cell receptor (beta chain) originates from a study of lymphopenia after photon versus proton radiotherapy. The CDR3 has 17 residues. A remark on this clone: Its antigen is undetermined.

Study-level results: After the lymphocyte nadir, photon-treated repertoires showed oligoclonal expansion, especially of CD8+ Temra cells. Relative stability marked proton patients; photon patients lost diversity and naive cells. Authors raise, but do not show, better survival with proton therapy.

The data were produced by immunoSEQ multiplex PCR, yet TCRdb's version contains in-frame clones alone and is incomplete. The top ten clones hold over 1.1% of a sample with 75,000 to 95,000 clones, 83% of them seen once. This specimen consisted of peripheral blood, obtained from a patient treated with proton-based radiotherapy. The chain uses TRBV21-1 and TRBJ2-3; the D call of TRBD2 is as the table states it, not checked on the DNA. TRBV21-1 is listed as a pseudogene. The receptor was isolated from a man aged 60-69 years with pancreatic cancer. CDR3 amino acids: CASSRRRAGGRTDTQYF. The CDR3, as DNA: TGTGCCAGCAGCCGCCGACGAGCGGGAGGCCGCACAGATACGCAGTATTTT.